The 8 T cell receptor beta chains below come from one sample, sequenced in a study of T-cell memory formation after mild COVID-19. TCRdb reanalysed the 5' RACE reads using MiXCR and keeps one entry per CDR3 protein. The table lists some 180,000 distinct CDR3 sequences, 13% of them singletons. The specimen was PBMCs or a T cell subset sorted from them (not recorded which). The receptor source for this set is a man aged 18 to 29 who had mild COVID-19 (a few samples of this study predate the infection). Cell type and time point are not known.

This clonotype was detected a few times. In nucleotides, the CDR3 is TGCAGCGTTGCAAGCGCTGGGGCCAACGTCCTGACTTTC. Its protein is CSVASAGANVLTF. J is TRBJ2-6 and V is TRBV29-1; D is ambiguous. CDR3 length: 13 residues. In germline, CDR1 is SQVTM, CDR2 ANQGSEA. Trimming took 4 bases from V and 2 from J, leaving 6 bases between them.

This clonotype was picked up a small number of times. The V and J genes are TRBV5-1 and TRBJ1-1, with TRBD1 matching 9 bases. The junction had 7 bases not matched to a gene; V was cut back by 5 bases and J by 5 bases. This CDR3 contains 14 residues. Germline V gene lookup returns CDR1 SGHRS and CDR2 YFSETQ. The chain's CDR3 is CASREQGAETEAFF. CDR3 DNA sequence: TGCGCCAGCAGGGAACAGGGGGCTGAAACTGAAGCTTTCTTT.

The V and J genes are TRBV3-1 and TRBJ2-4; a weak D match, TRBD2 (5 bases). The CDR3 has 13 amino acids. Looked up from germline, CDR1 is LGHDT and CDR2 is YNNKEL (reference sequence). V was cut by 1 base and J by 7 bases, with 8 bases left in between. CDR3 in amino acids: CASSQASGNIQYF. For the CDR3, the DNA is TGTGCCAGCAGCCAAGCCAGCGGTAACATTCAGTACTTC.

This sequence joins TRBV28 and TRBJ1-1, with unresolved D. The germline V gene encodes CDR1 MDHEN and CDR2 SYDVKM. CDR3 length: 11 amino acids. Trimming took off 5 bases at V and 3 bases at J, with 4 bases between the two ends. The CDR3 sequence: CASSRYTEAFF. In DNA, the CDR3 is TGTGCCAGCAGTCGTTACACTGAAGCTTTCTTT.

The rearrangement uses TRBV12-3 or TRBV12-4 and TRBJ1-5; 8 nucleotides line up with TRBD1. The V and J ends lost 6 bases and 8 bases, in that order; junction bases with no gene match: 9. This CDR3 is built from 14 residues. CDR3 DNA: TGTGCCAGCAGCCGAGACAGGGGAGGCGAGCCCCAGCATTTT. This encodes CASSRDRGGEPQHF.

This clonotype has just a few counts. The chain joins TRBV12-3 or TRBV12-4 to TRBJ1-1, with D possibly being TRBD1 (6 bases). V lost 8 bases and J lost 5, with 15 bases in between. The CDR3 runs 13 residues. The DNA for the CDR3 is TGTGCCAGCGGGACATTGGTTGGGACTGAAGCTTTCTTT. It codes for CASGTLVGTEAFF.

Points on this clonotype: One end of the junction is discordant with germline, which a read error may explain. The chain carries TRBV4-1 and TRBJ1-2, with D uncertain. The CDR3 consists of 11 residues. Germline V gene lookup returns CDR1 MGHRA and CDR2 YSYEKL. The CDR3 DNA follows: TGCGCTAGCAGCCACTATAGTAGCTACACCTTC. It codes for CASSHYSSYTF.

In its sample, this clonotype was seen many times. This chain links TRBV7-2 with TRBJ2-3, with D perhaps matching TRBD2 (5 bases). V lost 7 bases, J lost 2 bases, and 16 bases lay in between. This CDR3 comprises 15 residues. Germline V CDR1 and CDR2: SGHTA, FQGNSA. The CDR3 coding sequence is TGTGCCAGCATCAAAATGGCGGGTTTCACAGATACGCAGTATTTT. It yields the protein CASIKMAGFTDTQYF.